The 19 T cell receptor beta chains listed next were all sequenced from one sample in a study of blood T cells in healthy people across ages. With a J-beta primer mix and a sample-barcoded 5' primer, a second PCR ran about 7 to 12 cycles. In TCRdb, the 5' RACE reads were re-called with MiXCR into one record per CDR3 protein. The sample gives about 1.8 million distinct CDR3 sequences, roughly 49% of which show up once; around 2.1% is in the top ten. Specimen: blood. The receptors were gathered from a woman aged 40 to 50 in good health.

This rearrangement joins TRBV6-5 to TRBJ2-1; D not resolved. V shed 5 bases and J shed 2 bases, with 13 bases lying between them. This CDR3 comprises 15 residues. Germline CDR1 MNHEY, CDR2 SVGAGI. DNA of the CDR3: TGTGCCAGCAGTCCCGGCTTGGACCCCTACAATGAGCAGTTCTTC. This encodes CASSPGLDPYNEQFF.

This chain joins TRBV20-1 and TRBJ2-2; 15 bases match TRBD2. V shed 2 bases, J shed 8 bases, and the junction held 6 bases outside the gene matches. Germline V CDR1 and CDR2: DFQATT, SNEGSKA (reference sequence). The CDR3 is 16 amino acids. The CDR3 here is CSARTGTSGGRGELFF. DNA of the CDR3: TGCAGTGCTAGAACTGGGACTAGCGGGGGGAGAGGGGAGCTGTTTTTT.

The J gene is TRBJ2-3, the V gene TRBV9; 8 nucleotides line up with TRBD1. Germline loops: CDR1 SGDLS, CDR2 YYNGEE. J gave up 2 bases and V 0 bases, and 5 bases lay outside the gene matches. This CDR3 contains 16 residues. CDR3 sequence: CASSVVTGATTDTQYF. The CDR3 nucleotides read TGTGCCAGCAGCGTAGTGACAGGGGCAACCACAGATACGCAGTATTTT.

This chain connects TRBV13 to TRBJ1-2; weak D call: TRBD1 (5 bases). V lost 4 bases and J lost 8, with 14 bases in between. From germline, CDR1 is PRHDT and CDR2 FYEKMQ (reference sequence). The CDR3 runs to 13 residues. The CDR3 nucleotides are TGTGCCAGCAGCTCCGGCCTTCAGGGAGGCTACACCTTC. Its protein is CASSSGLQGGYTF.

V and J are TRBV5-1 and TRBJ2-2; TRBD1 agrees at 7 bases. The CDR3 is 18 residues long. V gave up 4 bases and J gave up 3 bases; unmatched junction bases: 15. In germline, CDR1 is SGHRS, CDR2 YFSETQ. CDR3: CASSPNRRGRRDTGELFF. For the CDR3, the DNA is TGCGCCAGCAGCCCGAATCGTAGGGGGCGCCGAGACACCGGGGAGCTGTTTTTT.

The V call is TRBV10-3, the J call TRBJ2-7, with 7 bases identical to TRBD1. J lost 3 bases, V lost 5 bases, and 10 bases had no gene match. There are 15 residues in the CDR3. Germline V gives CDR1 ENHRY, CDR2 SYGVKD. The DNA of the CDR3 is TGTGCCATCAGTCTCTCCGGGACAGTGATCTACGAGCAGTACTTC. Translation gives CAISLSGTVIYEQYF.

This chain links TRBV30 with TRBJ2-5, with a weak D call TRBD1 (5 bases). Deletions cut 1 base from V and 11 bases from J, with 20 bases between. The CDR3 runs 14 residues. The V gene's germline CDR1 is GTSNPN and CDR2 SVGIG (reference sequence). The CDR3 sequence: CAWSGARVKGEQYF. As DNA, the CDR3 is TGTGCCTGGAGTGGAGCCAGGGTAAAGGGTGAGCAGTACTTC.

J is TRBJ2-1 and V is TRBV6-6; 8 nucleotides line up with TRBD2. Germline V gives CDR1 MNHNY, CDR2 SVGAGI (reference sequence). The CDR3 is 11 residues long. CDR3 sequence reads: CVAGGYNEQFF. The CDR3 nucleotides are TGTGTGGCGGGGGGATACAATGAGCAGTTCTTC.

CDR3 amino acids: CASSTSGGGYTF. The CDR3 nucleotides read TGTGCCAGCAGCACTTCAGGGGGCGGCTACACCTTC. The chain carries TRBV3-1 and TRBJ1-2; 8 nucleotides agree with TRBD1. CDR3 length equals 12 residues. J was trimmed by 8 bases and V by 5 bases; bases with no gene match: 4. Germline V gives CDR1 LGHDT, CDR2 YNNKEL (reference sequence).

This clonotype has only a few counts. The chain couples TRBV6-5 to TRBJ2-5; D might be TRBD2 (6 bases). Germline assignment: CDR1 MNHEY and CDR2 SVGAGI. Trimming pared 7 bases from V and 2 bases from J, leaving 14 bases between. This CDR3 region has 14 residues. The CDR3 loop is CASNDLLAQETQYF. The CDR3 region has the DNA TGTGCCAGCAACGACTTACTAGCTCAAGAGACCCAGTACTTC.

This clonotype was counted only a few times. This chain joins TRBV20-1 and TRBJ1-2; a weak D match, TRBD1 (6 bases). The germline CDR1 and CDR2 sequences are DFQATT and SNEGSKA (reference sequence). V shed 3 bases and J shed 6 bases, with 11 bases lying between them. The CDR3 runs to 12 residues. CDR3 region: CSASGTLHGYTF. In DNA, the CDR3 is TGCAGTGCTAGCGGGACACTCCATGGCTACACCTTC.

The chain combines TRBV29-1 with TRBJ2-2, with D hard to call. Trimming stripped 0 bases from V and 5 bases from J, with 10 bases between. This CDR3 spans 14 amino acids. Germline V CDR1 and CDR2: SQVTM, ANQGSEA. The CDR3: CSVEDGQATGELFF. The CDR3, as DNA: TGCAGCGTTGAAGATGGTCAGGCAACCGGGGAGCTGTTTTTT.

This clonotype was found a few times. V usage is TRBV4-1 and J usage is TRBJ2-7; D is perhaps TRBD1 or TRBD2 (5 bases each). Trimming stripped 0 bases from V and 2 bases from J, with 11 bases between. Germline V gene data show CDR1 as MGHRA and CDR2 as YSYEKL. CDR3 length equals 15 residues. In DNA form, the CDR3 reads TGCGCCAGCAGCCAAGAAACCAGGGACCCCTACGAGCAGTACTTC. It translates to CASSQETRDPYEQYF.

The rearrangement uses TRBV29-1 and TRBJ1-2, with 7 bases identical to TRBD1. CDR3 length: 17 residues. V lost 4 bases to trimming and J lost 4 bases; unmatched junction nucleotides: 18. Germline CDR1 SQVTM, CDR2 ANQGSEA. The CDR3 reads CSVARGQGEDRSYGYTF. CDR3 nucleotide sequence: TGCAGCGTTGCGAGAGGGCAGGGGGAAGACCGGAGCTATGGCTACACCTTC.

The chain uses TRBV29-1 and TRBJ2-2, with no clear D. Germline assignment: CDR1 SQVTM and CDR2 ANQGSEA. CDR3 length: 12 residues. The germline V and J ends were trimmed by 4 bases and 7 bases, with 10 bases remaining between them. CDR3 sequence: CSVGPLGGELFF. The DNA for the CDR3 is TGCAGCGTTGGACCCTTAGGCGGGGAGCTGTTTTTT.

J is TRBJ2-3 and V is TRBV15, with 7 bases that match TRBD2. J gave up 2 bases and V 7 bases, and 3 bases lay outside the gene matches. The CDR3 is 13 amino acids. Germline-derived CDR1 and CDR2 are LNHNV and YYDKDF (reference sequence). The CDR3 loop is CATKRGLTDTQYF. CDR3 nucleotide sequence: TGTGCCACCAAGCGGGGACTCACAGATACGCAGTATTTT.

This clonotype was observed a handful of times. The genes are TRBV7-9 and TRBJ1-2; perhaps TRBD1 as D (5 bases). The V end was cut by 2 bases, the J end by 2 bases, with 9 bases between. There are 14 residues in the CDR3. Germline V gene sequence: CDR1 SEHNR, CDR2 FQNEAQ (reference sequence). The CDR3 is CASSLNGGNYGYTF. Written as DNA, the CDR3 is TGTGCCAGCAGCTTAAACGGGGGAAACTATGGCTACACCTTC.

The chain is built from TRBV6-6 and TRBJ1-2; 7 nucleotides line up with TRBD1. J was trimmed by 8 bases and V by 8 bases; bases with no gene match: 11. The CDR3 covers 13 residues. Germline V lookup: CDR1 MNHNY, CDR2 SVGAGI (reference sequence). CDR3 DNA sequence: TGTGCCAGCCAACGGGACAGTTCAGGAGGCTACACCTTC. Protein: CASQRDSSGGYTF.

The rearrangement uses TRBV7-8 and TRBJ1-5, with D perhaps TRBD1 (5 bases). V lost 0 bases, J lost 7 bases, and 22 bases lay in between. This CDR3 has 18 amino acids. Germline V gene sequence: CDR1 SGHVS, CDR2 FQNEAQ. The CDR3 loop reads CASSLAPGGKGVEQPQHF. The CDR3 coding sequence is TGTGCCAGCAGCTTAGCGCCGGGGGGGAAAGGAGTAGAACAGCCCCAGCATTTT.